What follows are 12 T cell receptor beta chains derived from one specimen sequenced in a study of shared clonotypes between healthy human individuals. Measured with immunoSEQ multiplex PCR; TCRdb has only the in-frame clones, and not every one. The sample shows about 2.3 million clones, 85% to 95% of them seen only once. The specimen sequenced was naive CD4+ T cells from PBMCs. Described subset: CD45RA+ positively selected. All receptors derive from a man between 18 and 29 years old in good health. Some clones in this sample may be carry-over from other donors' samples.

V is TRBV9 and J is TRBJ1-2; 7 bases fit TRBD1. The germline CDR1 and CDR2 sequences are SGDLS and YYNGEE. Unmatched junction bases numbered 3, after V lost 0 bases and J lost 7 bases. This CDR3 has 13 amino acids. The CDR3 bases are TGTGCCAGCAGCGTAGACAGGGACAGTGGCTACACCTTC. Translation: CASSVDRDSGYTF.

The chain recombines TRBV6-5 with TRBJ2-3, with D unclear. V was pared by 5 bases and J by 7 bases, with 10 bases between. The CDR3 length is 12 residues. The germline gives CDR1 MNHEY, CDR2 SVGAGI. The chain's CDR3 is CASSPDPHTQYF. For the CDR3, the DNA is TGTGCCAGCAGTCCAGACCCCCATACGCAGTATTTT.

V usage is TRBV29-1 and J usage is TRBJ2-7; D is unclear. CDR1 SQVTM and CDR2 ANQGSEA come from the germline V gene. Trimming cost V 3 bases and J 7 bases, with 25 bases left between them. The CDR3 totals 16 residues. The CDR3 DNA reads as TGCAGCGTTGAGCAGTCTCGGGCAGGCTATGGGGTGGAGCAGTACTTC. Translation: CSVEQSRAGYGVEQYF.

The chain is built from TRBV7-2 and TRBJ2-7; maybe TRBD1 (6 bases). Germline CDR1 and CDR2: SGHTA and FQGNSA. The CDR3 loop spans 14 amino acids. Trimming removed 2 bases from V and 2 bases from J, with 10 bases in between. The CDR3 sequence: CASSLRQATYEQYF. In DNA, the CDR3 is TGTGCCAGCAGCTTACGACAGGCCACCTACGAGCAGTACTTC.

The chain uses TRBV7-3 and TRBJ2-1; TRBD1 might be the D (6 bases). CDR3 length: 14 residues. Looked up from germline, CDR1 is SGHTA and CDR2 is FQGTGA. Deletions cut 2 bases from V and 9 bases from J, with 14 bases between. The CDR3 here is CASSLDRDTGEQFF. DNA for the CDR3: TGTGCCAGCAGCTTAGATCGGGACACGGGTGAGCAGTTCTTC.

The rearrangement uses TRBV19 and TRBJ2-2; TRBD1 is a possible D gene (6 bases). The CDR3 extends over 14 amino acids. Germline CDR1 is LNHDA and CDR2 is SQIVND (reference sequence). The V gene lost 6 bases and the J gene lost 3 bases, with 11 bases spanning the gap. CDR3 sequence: CASRTRTDTGELFF. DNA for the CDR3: TGTGCCAGTAGAACTCGGACAGACACCGGGGAGCTGTTTTTT.

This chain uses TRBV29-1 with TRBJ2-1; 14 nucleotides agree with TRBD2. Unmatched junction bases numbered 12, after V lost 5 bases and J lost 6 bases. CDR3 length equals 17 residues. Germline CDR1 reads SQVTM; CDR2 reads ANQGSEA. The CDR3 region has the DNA TGCAGCGTTCTGGGACTAGCGGGAGCAGGAGGGACCAATGAGCAGTTCTTC. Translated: CSVLGLAGAGGTNEQFF.

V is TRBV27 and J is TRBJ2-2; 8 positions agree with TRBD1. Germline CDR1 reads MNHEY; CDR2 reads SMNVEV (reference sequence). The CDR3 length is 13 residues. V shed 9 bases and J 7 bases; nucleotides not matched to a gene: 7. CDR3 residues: CASTGGLYGELFF. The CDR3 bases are TGTGCCAGTACAGGGGGTTTATACGGGGAGCTGTTTTTT.

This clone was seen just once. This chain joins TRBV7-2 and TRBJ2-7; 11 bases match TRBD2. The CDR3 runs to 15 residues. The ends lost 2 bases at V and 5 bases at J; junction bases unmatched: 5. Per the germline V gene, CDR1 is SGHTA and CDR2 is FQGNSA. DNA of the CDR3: TGTGCCAGCAGCTTAAACTTAGCGGGAGGGGACGAGCAGTACTTC. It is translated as CASSLNLAGGDEQYF.

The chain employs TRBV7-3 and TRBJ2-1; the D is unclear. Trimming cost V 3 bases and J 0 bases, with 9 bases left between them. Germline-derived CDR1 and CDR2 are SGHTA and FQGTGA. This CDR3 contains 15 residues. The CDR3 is CASSFRSSSYNEQFF. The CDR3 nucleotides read TGTGCCAGCAGCTTCCGGAGTAGCTCCTACAATGAGCAGTTCTTC.

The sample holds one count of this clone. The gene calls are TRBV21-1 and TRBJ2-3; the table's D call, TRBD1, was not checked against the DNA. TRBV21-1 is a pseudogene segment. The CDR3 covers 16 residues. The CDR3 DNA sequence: TGTGCCATCCTAAGACAGCAGACAGGGATCACAGATACGCAGTATTTT. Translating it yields CAILRQQTGITDTQYF.

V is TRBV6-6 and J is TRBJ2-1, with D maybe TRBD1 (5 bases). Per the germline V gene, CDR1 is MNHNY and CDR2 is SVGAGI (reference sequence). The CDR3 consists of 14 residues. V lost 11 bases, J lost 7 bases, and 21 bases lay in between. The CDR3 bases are TGTGCCCTCCTCCGGGCCCGGCAGGGTAATGAGCAGTTCTTC. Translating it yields CALLRARQGNEQFF.